Below are 28 T cell receptor beta chains sequenced from a single sample in a study of CD8 T cells in Susac syndrome. The RNA, about 0.45 to 1 ug, was put through reverse transcription using random hexamers. TCRdb re-analysed the immunoSEQ multiplex PCR reads in MiXCR, keeping a single row per CDR3 protein. Of about 180,000 distinct CDR3 sequences detected, 85% to 95% appear once; the ten largest clones hold 0.085% to 0.1%. Sequences were obtained from CD4+ T cells from PBMCs. The receptors originated from a human donor with Susac syndrome.

The CDR3 sequence is CASSSQAVGSYNEQFF. The CDR3 DNA reads TGTGCCAGCAGCTCCCAGGCAGTCGGCTCCTACAATGAGCAGTTCTTC. The chain uses TRBV3-1 and TRBJ2-1; D unclear. The CDR3 is 16 residues long. V was trimmed by 5 bases and J by 0 bases, leaving 14 bases between them. Germline CDR1 and CDR2: LGHDT and YNNKEL (reference sequence).

The V gene is TRBV29-1, the J gene TRBJ2-1; no reliable D call. Trimming removed 3 bases from V and 3 bases from J, with 6 bases in between. The CDR3 contains 12 residues. Germline V gene sequence: CDR1 SQVTM, CDR2 ANQGSEA. CDR3 nucleotides: TGCAGCGTTGACAGGTTCTACAATGAGCAGTTCTTC. This codes for CSVDRFYNEQFF.

This clonotype came up once. The chain uses TRBV24-1 and TRBJ2-1; 11 nucleotides match TRBD2. J gave up 13 bases and V 5 bases, and 9 bases lay outside the gene matches. CDR1 is KGHDR, CDR2 SFDVKD, per germline. The CDR3 contains 14 residues. CDR3 region: CATSAVAGGPRQFF. The CDR3 region has the DNA TGTGCCACCAGTGCTGTAGCGGGAGGGCCCCGTCAGTTCTTC.

The chain couples TRBV12-3 or TRBV12-4 to TRBJ2-5; a weak D match, TRBD2 (5 bases). The V gene lost 5 bases and the J gene lost 4 bases, with 14 bases spanning the gap. The CDR3 totals 14 residues. The CDR3 region has the DNA TGTGCCAGCAGTCCCAGCGGACTTAGAGAGACCCAGTACTTC. It codes for CASSPSGLRETQYF.

The chain links TRBV7-9 to TRBJ2-3; no clear D gene. There are 15 residues in the CDR3. The V gene lost 5 bases and the J gene lost 1 base, with 13 bases spanning the gap. Germline CDR1 SEHNR, CDR2 FQNEAQ (reference sequence). The CDR3 region is CASSAPGPGTDTQYF. Written as DNA, the CDR3 is TGTGCCAGCAGCGCTCCGGGCCCCGGCACAGATACGCAGTATTTT.

The chain has TRBV25-1 and TRBJ1-1; 7 bases align to TRBD1. J gave up 1 base and V 3 bases, and 2 bases lay outside the gene matches. The CDR3 is 14 residues long. Germline V CDR1 and CDR2: MGHDK, SYGVNS. The CDR3 coding sequence is TGTGCCAGCAGTGAGCGGGACAGGAACACTGAAGCTTTCTTT. It translates to CASSERDRNTEAFF.

The CDR3 sequence is CASRPQLGTGLNTEAFF. DNA for the CDR3: TGTGCCAGCAGACCACAACTCGGGACAGGGCTGAACACTGAAGCTTTCTTT. The chain links TRBV28 to TRBJ1-1; 9 bases fit TRBD1. The CDR3 sequence is 17 residues long. Germline loops: CDR1 MDHEN, CDR2 SYDVKM. V dropped 6 bases and J dropped 0; count of bases not matched to a gene: 11.

J is TRBJ1-4 and V is TRBV30, with TRBD1 matching over 8 bases. The CDR3 consists of 15 residues. V dropped 3 bases and J dropped 6; count of bases not matched to a gene: 9. Germline assignment: CDR1 GTSNPN and CDR2 SVGIG (reference sequence). DNA for the CDR3: TGTGCCTGGAGCGACAGGGGCCGAGGGGATGAAAAACTGTTTTTT. Residues: CAWSDRGRGDEKLFF.

The rearrangement uses TRBV2 and TRBJ2-5; the match to TRBD1 covers 7 bases. Germline CDR1 is SNHLY and CDR2 is FYNNEI. The trim removed 6 bases at V and 5 bases at J, leaving 9 bases unmatched. The CDR3 runs to 14 residues. In DNA, the CDR3 is TGTGCCAGCAGCCGATCGACAGGGATGGAGACCCAGTACTTC. It codes for CASSRSTGMETQYF.

The chain employs TRBV5-4 and TRBJ2-5; unclear D gene. The CDR3 extends over 15 amino acids. The ends were cut back, 3 bases at V and 7 bases at J, with 19 bases in the middle. Germline V CDR1 and CDR2: SGHNT, YYREEE (reference sequence). CDR3 DNA: TGTGCCAGCAGCTCTGAACTGGACCAAGTGAGGACCCAGTACTTC. Amino acid sequence: CASSSELDQVRTQYF.

The chain combines TRBV18 with TRBJ2-7; TRBD2 matches at 9 bases. The germline V gene encodes CDR1 KGHSH and CDR2 LQKENI. The junction had 5 bases not matched to a gene; V was cut back by 1 base and J by 4 bases. The CDR3 spans 15 residues. CDR3 sequence reads: CASSPLAGEAYEQYF. The CDR3 DNA reads as TGTGCCAGCTCACCACTAGCGGGAGAGGCGTACGAGCAGTACTTC.

The V and J genes are TRBV30 and TRBJ1-2, with D unclear. Trimming removed 1 base from V and 0 bases from J, with 6 bases in between. CDR1 is GTSNPN and CDR2 is SVGIG in the germline V gene (reference sequence). The CDR3 consists of 13 residues. CDR3 residues: CAWSGKANYGYTF. The CDR3 DNA follows: TGTGCCTGGAGTGGGAAAGCTAACTATGGCTACACCTTC.

The V and J genes are TRBV7-9 and TRBJ2-3; tentatively, D is TRBD1 (7 bases). The germline V gene encodes CDR1 SEHNR and CDR2 FQNEAQ (reference sequence). Trimming left V 3 bases short and J 3 bases short, with 10 bases between. This CDR3 comprises 14 residues. As DNA, the CDR3 is TGTGCCAGCAGCTTCGGGGGACAGACAGATACGCAGTATTTT. The encoded protein is CASSFGGQTDTQYF.

This rearrangement joins TRBV29-1 to TRBJ2-3; maybe TRBD2 (6 bases). The CDR3 length is 10 residues. Germline V gene lookup returns CDR1 SQVTM and CDR2 ANQGSEA. CDR3 in DNA: TGCAGTGGGGAGGTAGATACGCAGTATTTT. Translated: CSGEVDTQYF.

The chain employs TRBV27 and TRBJ2-7; 7 nucleotides align to TRBD1. Germline-derived CDR1 and CDR2 are MNHEY and SMNVEV (reference sequence). V was clipped by 6 bases and J by 5 bases; unmatched bases: 13. This CDR3 is built from 15 residues. In DNA, the CDR3 is TGTGCCAGCAGGCAACCCTTGGGGCAGGGGGACGAGCAGTACTTC. Its translation is CASRQPLGQGDEQYF.

This clonotype has just one count. In nucleotides, the CDR3 is TGTGCCAGTAGCGACGGGCCTAGCGGGGCACAAGAGACCCAGTACTTC. Translation gives CASSDGPSGAQETQYF. V is TRBV19 and J is TRBJ2-5; 9 bases match TRBD2. CDR3 length: 16 residues. With V trimmed by 6 bases and J by 2 bases, 10 bases remained unmatched. Germline-derived CDR1 and CDR2 are LNHDA and SQIVND (reference sequence).

This clonotype was seen only once. The rearrangement links TRBV29-1 to TRBJ1-1, with D unresolved. Between the trimmed V and J ends, which lost 2 bases and 8 bases, there was a span of 9 bases. Germline lookup yields CDR1 SQVTM and CDR2 ANQGSEA. The CDR3 has 11 amino acids. CDR3 coding DNA: TGCAGCGTTGAAAGAGGCTCCGAAGCTTTCTTT. Its translation is CSVERGSEAFF.

The chain joins TRBV5-6 to TRBJ1-1; the D is unclear. The V end lost 3 bases, the J end lost 0 bases, and 15 bases lay between the germline ends. There are 16 residues in the CDR3. CDR1 is SGHDT, CDR2 YYEEEE, per germline. CDR3 in DNA: TGTGCCAGCAGCTCCCCAGGAGGACGGCTGAACACTGAAGCTTTCTTT. This translates into CASSSPGGRLNTEAFF.

The V gene is TRBV30, the J gene TRBJ2-5, with D uncertain. Germline V gene sequence: CDR1 GTSNPN, CDR2 SVGIG (reference sequence). The germline V and J ends were trimmed by 1 base and 4 bases, with 10 bases remaining between them. CDR3 length: 13 residues. CDR3 DNA sequence: TGTGCCTGGAGTGGGGAAGGGCGAGAGACCCAGTACTTC. It yields the protein CAWSGEGRETQYF. Looking up the rest from reference TRBV30 and TRBJ2-5 gives the full variable domain: SQTIHQWPATLVQPVGSPLSLECTVEGTSNPNLYWYRQAAGRGLQLLFYSVGIGQISSEVPQNLSASRPQDRQFILSSKKLLLSDSGFYLCAWSGEGRETQYFGPGTRLLVL.

The V and J genes are TRBV4-2 and TRBJ1-4; D gene uncertain. Germline-derived CDR1 and CDR2 are LGHNA and YNFKEQ. The CDR3 runs to 16 residues. Trimming stripped 0 bases from V and 7 bases from J, with 15 bases between. CDR3 sequence reads: CASSQEGLVGGEKLFF. The CDR3 DNA is TGTGCCAGCAGCCAAGAGGGGTTGGTGGGAGGTGAAAAACTGTTTTTT.

The chain uses TRBV7-9 and TRBJ1-5; D is undetermined. V lost 1 base and J lost 7, with 8 bases in between. CDR1 is SEHNR and CDR2 is FQNEAQ in the germline V gene (reference sequence). The CDR3 has 13 amino acids. CDR3 protein: CASSLDSRQPQHF. DNA for the CDR3: TGTGCCAGCAGCTTAGATTCGCGACAGCCCCAGCATTTT. Combining the CDR3 with reference TRBV7-9 and TRBJ1-5 gives the whole variable domain DTGVSQNPRHKITKRGQNVTFRCDPISEHNRLYWYRQTLGQGPEFLTYFQNEAQLEKSRLLSDRFSAERPKGSFSTLEIQRTEQGDSAMYLCASSLDSRQPQHFGDGTRLSIL.

The chain couples TRBV4-3 to TRBJ2-1, with 11 bases matching TRBD2. Per germline, CDR1 LGHNA and CDR2 YSLEER. V was pared by 1 base and J by 0 bases, with 5 bases of the junction left unmatched. The CDR3 extends over 18 amino acids. The DNA for the CDR3 is TGCGCCAGCAGCCAAGGAGGGACTAGCGGCCACTCCTACAATGAGCAGTTCTTC. Residues: CASSQGGTSGHSYNEQFF.

This clonotype was counted a single time. The rearrangement joins TRBV12-3 or TRBV12-4 to TRBJ2-3; 7 nucleotides match TRBD2. The V and J ends lost 1 base and 2 bases, in that order; junction bases with no gene match: 3. The CDR3 runs to 15 residues. CDR3 sequence: CASSLGRDYTDTQYF. In DNA, the CDR3 is TGTGCCAGCAGTTTAGGCAGGGACTACACAGATACGCAGTATTTT.

The chain recombines TRBV29-1 with TRBJ2-5, with 11 positions matching TRBD2. Germline lookup yields CDR1 SQVTM and CDR2 ANQGSEA. This CDR3 contains 18 residues. Trimming at V came to 4 bases and at J to 5 bases, leaving 18 bases not matched to a gene. The CDR3 DNA follows: TGCAGCGTTGGGGTCGGCCTAGCGGGGGGCAAGGGACGCGAGACCCAGTACTTC. This translates into CSVGVGLAGGKGRETQYF.

This sequence joins TRBV10-3 and TRBJ2-7; TRBD1 matches 9 bases. Germline-derived CDR1 and CDR2 are ENHRY and SYGVKD. The CDR3 length is 13 residues. V lost 4 bases and J lost 5; bases outside the gene matches: 3. Here the CDR3 reads CAISVTGGHEQYF. CDR3 sequence (DNA): TGTGCCATCAGTGTTACAGGGGGCCACGAGCAGTACTTC.

The chain recombines TRBV20-1 with TRBJ2-3, with 8 bases that match TRBD2. Trimming removed 1 base from V and 5 bases from J; junction bases left unmatched: 2. Germline V lookup: CDR1 DFQATT, CDR2 SNEGSKA (reference sequence). CDR3 length: 13 amino acids. CDR3 amino acids: CSARALAGDTQYF. As DNA, the CDR3 is TGCAGTGCTAGAGCCCTAGCGGGAGATACGCAGTATTTT.

The V gene is TRBV20-1, the J gene TRBJ2-3, with 9 bases lining up with TRBD2. The germline V gene has CDR1 DFQATT and CDR2 SNEGSKA (reference sequence). The CDR3 loop spans 16 amino acids. V lost 3 bases to trimming and J lost 6 bases; unmatched junction nucleotides: 13. In DNA, the CDR3 is TGCAGTGCTAGGGGAGTTGGCGGGGGGGCCTTCGATACGCAGTATTTT. It codes for CSARGVGGGAFDTQYF.

The chain links TRBV27 to TRBJ2-6; 10 nucleotides match TRBD1. Trimming cost V 5 bases and J 1 base; bases outside gene matches: 5. The CDR3 sequence is 17 residues long. Germline V gene lookup returns CDR1 MNHEY and CDR2 SMNVEV (reference sequence). CDR3 sequence reads: CASSAGTGDSGANVLTF. DNA of the CDR3: TGTGCCAGCAGTGCGGGGACAGGGGATTCTGGGGCCAACGTCCTGACTTTC. The complete variable domain, with remaining parts taken from reference TRBV27 and TRBJ2-6, reads EAQVTQNPRYLITVTGKKLTVTCSQNMNHEYMSWYRQDPGLGLRQIYYSMNVEVTDKGDVPEGYKVSRKEKRNFPLILESPSPNQTSLYFCASSAGTGDSGANVLTFGAGSRLTVL.